Listed below are T cell receptor beta chains from one sample, sequenced in a study of neoadjuvant nivolumab and ipilimumab in lung cancer. TCRdb keeps only in-frame clones here, not all; method: immunoSEQ multiplex PCR. The sample gives 28,000 or so clones, over 80% of which show up once; around 5% is in the top ten. The source material was tumor tissue, sampled after neoadjuvant nivolumab, alone or with ipilimumab, at or shortly before surgery. The receptors come from an adult with non-small cell lung cancer. Both conserved end residues are part of each CDR3. The order of the fields is J gene, V gene, clone size, D gene, CDR3 protein, CDR3 DNA. D genes are given only for firm matches. Size values are once, few and many counts, or a class for expanded clones, and some rows have none.

j_call: TRBJ1-5; v_call: TRBV6-1; clone_size: few; d_call: TRBD1; cdr3_aa: CASRGGQFGNQPQHF; cdr3_nt: TGTGCCAGCAGGGGGGGACAGTTCGGCAATCAGCCCCAGCATTTT
j_call: TRBJ2-1; v_call: TRBV5-5; clone_size: .; d_call: .; cdr3_aa: CASSTDRNAINEQFF; cdr3_nt: TGTGCCAGCAGCACGGACAGAAATGCTATCAATGAGCAGTTCTTC
j_call: TRBJ2-6; v_call: TRBV7-9; clone_size: once; d_call: TRBD1; cdr3_aa: CASSSSTGTGWYGANVLTF; cdr3_nt: TGTGCCAGCAGCTCATCGACCGGGACAGGGTGGTATGGGGCCAACGTCCTGACTTTC
j_call: TRBJ2-6; v_call: TRBV27; clone_size: once; d_call: .; cdr3_aa: CASSFTGNPRSGANVLTF; cdr3_nt: TGTGCCAGCAGTTTTACAGGGAACCCCCGCTCTGGGGCCAACGTCCTGACTTTC
j_call: TRBJ1-5; v_call: TRBV29-1; clone_size: .; d_call: .; cdr3_aa: CSSKQKGPLGKQGQHF; cdr3_nt: TGCAGCTCCAAGCAGAAGGGGCCCCTGGGTAAACAGGGACAGCATTTT
j_call: TRBJ2-3; v_call: TRBV5-1; clone_size: .; d_call: TRBD2; cdr3_aa: CASSLAVSGSGDTQYF; cdr3_nt: TGCGCCAGCAGCTTGGCTGTCAGCGGGAGTGGAGATACGCAGTATTTT
j_call: TRBJ2-3; v_call: TRBV5-1; clone_size: .; d_call: .; cdr3_aa: CASSLPGLPYTDTQYF; cdr3_nt: TGCGCCAGCAGCTTGCCAGGACTACCTTACACAGATACGCAGTATTTT
j_call: TRBJ2-1; v_call: TRBV9; clone_size: once; d_call: .; cdr3_aa: CASSAGGRSYNEQFF; cdr3_nt: TGTGCCAGCAGCGCGGGGGGCCGCTCCTACAATGAGCAGTTCTTC
j_call: TRBJ2-7; v_call: TRBV29-1; clone_size: .; d_call: .; cdr3_aa: CSVVPTGLVNEQYF; cdr3_nt: TGCAGCGTTGTTCCCACGGGCCTAGTGAACGAGCAGTACTTC
j_call: TRBJ2-2; v_call: TRBV5-1; clone_size: .; d_call: .; cdr3_aa: CATGEQGATGELFF; cdr3_nt: TGCGCCACCGGGGAACAGGGTGCCACCGGGGAGCTGTTTTTT
j_call: TRBJ1-1; v_call: TRBV12-5; clone_size: .; d_call: .; cdr3_aa: CASGLGSRDEVF; cdr3_nt: TGTGCTAGTGGTTTGGGGTCCCGGGATGAGGTCTTT
j_call: TRBJ2-7; v_call: TRBV28; clone_size: .; d_call: TRBD2; cdr3_aa: CASSLTSGSTPKSYEQYF; cdr3_nt: TGTGCCAGCAGTTTGACTAGCGGGAGCACCCCCAAGTCCTACGAGCAGTACTTC
j_call: TRBJ2-1; v_call: TRBV11-2; clone_size: .; d_call: .; cdr3_aa: CASSLPQSNEQFF; cdr3_nt: TGTGCCAGCAGCTTACCACAGAGCAATGAGCAGTTCTTC
j_call: TRBJ2-3; v_call: TRBV25-1; clone_size: few; d_call: .; cdr3_aa: CASRNLYTQYF; cdr3_nt: TGTGCCAGCAGGAATCTCTATACGCAGTATTTT
j_call: TRBJ2-3; v_call: TRBV11-2; clone_size: .; d_call: .; cdr3_aa: CASSLEGVYDTQYF; cdr3_nt: TGTGCCAGCAGCTTAGAAGGGGTTTATGATACGCAGTATTTT
j_call: TRBJ1-6; v_call: TRBV2; clone_size: .; d_call: TRBD1; cdr3_aa: CASSAGQGSLSPLHF; cdr3_nt: TGTGCCAGCAGTGCGGGACAGGGATCACTTTCACCCCTCCACTTT
j_call: TRBJ2-5; v_call: TRBV5-1; clone_size: .; d_call: TRBD2; cdr3_aa: CASSLSLAGGKETQYF; cdr3_nt: TGCGCCAGCAGCTTATCCCTAGCGGGGGGTAAAGAGACCCAGTACTTC
j_call: TRBJ2-5; v_call: TRBV30; clone_size: .; d_call: TRBD2; cdr3_aa: CAWNRGGLGTQYF; cdr3_nt: TGTGCCTGGAACCGGGGGGGTTTAGGGACCCAGTACTTC
j_call: TRBJ2-5; v_call: TRBV18; clone_size: once; d_call: TRBD2; cdr3_aa: CASSRGGETQYF; cdr3_nt: TGTGCCAGCTCTCGGGGGGGAGAGACCCAGTACTTC
j_call: TRBJ1-1; v_call: TRBV9; clone_size: few; d_call: TRBD1; cdr3_aa: CASSVGGTGGAGTEAFF; cdr3_nt: TGTGCCAGCAGCGTAGGAGGGACAGGGGGCGCGGGCACTGAAGCTTTCTTT
j_call: TRBJ2-7; v_call: TRBV30; clone_size: .; d_call: .; cdr3_aa: CAWSHTGIKPYEQYF; cdr3_nt: TGTGCCTGGAGTCACACCGGGATCAAGCCCTACGAGCAGTACTTC
j_call: TRBJ1-4; v_call: TRBV7-2; clone_size: .; d_call: .; cdr3_aa: CASSLFAFAATNEKLFF; cdr3_nt: TGTGCCAGCAGCTTATTTGCGTTCGCTGCAACTAATGAAAAACTGTTTTTT
j_call: TRBJ2-3; v_call: TRBV7-9; clone_size: once; d_call: TRBD1; cdr3_aa: CASSTQQGPDTDTQYF; cdr3_nt: TGTGCCAGCAGCACCCAACAGGGGCCAGACACAGATACGCAGTATTTT
j_call: TRBJ1-1; v_call: TRBV7-2; clone_size: .; d_call: .; cdr3_aa: CASSYFRGEAFF; cdr3_nt: TGTGCCAGCAGCTATTTCCGGGGTGAAGCTTTCTTT
j_call: TRBJ2-5; v_call: TRBV2; clone_size: .; d_call: .; cdr3_aa: CASSDRGGRETQYF; cdr3_nt: TGTGCCAGCAGTGACAGGGGGGGGCGAGAGACCCAGTACTTC
j_call: TRBJ1-3; v_call: TRBV2; clone_size: once; d_call: TRBD1; cdr3_aa: CASIRTGAGNTIYF; cdr3_nt: TGTGCCAGCATTAGAACAGGGGCTGGAAACACCATATATTTT
j_call: TRBJ1-2; v_call: TRBV5-6; clone_size: .; d_call: .; cdr3_aa: CASSLLGFGYGYTF; cdr3_nt: TGTGCCAGCAGCTTGTTGGGATTCGGCTATGGCTACACCTTC
j_call: TRBJ2-5; v_call: TRBV5-1; clone_size: .; d_call: TRBD1; cdr3_aa: CASSPDRGGETQYF; cdr3_nt: TGCGCCAGCAGCCCGGACAGGGGAGGAGAGACCCAGTACTTC
j_call: TRBJ1-4; v_call: TRBV20-1; clone_size: once; d_call: .; cdr3_aa: CSAKVSEKLFF; cdr3_nt: TGCAGTGCAAAGGTATCTGAAAAACTGTTTTTT
j_call: TRBJ2-2; v_call: TRBV5-1; clone_size: once; d_call: TRBD2; cdr3_aa: CASSLGNSGLAGGIGELFF; cdr3_nt: TGCGCCAGCAGCTTGGGTAATTCCGGACTAGCGGGAGGAATCGGGGAGCTGTTTTTT
j_call: TRBJ2-7; v_call: TRBV27; clone_size: .; d_call: .; cdr3_aa: CASSPRGMYEQYF; cdr3_nt: TGTGCCAGCAGTCCCCGGGGAATGTACGAGCAGTACTTC
j_call: TRBJ2-7; v_call: TRBV5-6; clone_size: .; d_call: TRBD1; cdr3_aa: CASSHLEGALYEQYF; cdr3_nt: TGTGCCAGCAGCCACTTAGAGGGGGCCCTCTACGAGCAGTACTTC
j_call: TRBJ2-7; v_call: TRBV5-6; clone_size: .; d_call: .; cdr3_aa: CASSLGGDSYEQYF; cdr3_nt: TGTGCCAGCAGCCTGGGTGGCGACTCCTACGAGCAGTACTTC
j_call: TRBJ2-1; v_call: TRBV11-3; clone_size: .; d_call: .; cdr3_aa: CASSLDNRNNEQFF; cdr3_nt: TGTGCCAGCAGCTTAGATAACAGAAACAATGAGCAGTTCTTC
j_call: TRBJ1-2; v_call: TRBV5-4; clone_size: .; d_call: TRBD1; cdr3_aa: CASSFGTGKGYTF; cdr3_nt: TGTGCCAGCAGCTTCGGGACAGGGAAAGGCTACACCTTC
j_call: TRBJ2-3; v_call: TRBV19; clone_size: .; d_call: .; cdr3_aa: CASTPSAGGITDTQYF; cdr3_nt: TGTGCCAGTACCCCCTCGGCAGGTGGAATCACAGATACGCAGTATTTT
j_call: TRBJ1-1; v_call: TRBV2; clone_size: .; d_call: .; cdr3_aa: CASSPGRNTEAFF; cdr3_nt: TGTGCCAGCAGTCCTGGCCGGAACACTGAAGCTTTCTTT
j_call: TRBJ1-5; v_call: TRBV11-2; clone_size: .; d_call: TRBD1; cdr3_aa: CASSPGTANQPQHF; cdr3_nt: TGTGCCAGCAGTCCCGGGACAGCAAATCAGCCCCAGCATTTT
j_call: TRBJ2-2; v_call: TRBV13; clone_size: few; d_call: TRBD1; cdr3_aa: CASSPRQGSNTGELFF; cdr3_nt: TGTGCCAGCAGCCCCCGACAGGGTAGTAACACCGGGGAGCTGTTTTTT
j_call: TRBJ1-5; v_call: TRBV10-3; clone_size: .; d_call: .; cdr3_aa: CAIRVRGGVGFRNQPQHF; cdr3_nt: TGTGCCATCAGGGTAAGGGGAGGAGTGGGTTTTCGGAATCAGCCCCAGCATTTT
j_call: TRBJ2-3; v_call: TRBV18; clone_size: once; d_call: .; cdr3_aa: CASSPGKAYTDTQYF; cdr3_nt: TGTGCCAGCTCACCAGGTAAGGCCTACACAGATACGCAGTATTTT
j_call: TRBJ2-2; v_call: TRBV11-2; clone_size: .; d_call: TRBD2; cdr3_aa: CASSLTSGGSGTGELFF; cdr3_nt: TGTGCCAGCAGCTTAACTAGCGGGGGGTCGGGCACCGGGGAGCTGTTTTTT
j_call: TRBJ2-7; v_call: TRBV7-2; clone_size: .; d_call: TRBD1; cdr3_aa: CASSSGQGFYEQYF; cdr3_nt: TGTGCCAGCAGTTCGGGACAGGGGTTCTACGAGCAGTACTTC
j_call: TRBJ2-5; v_call: TRBV7-2; clone_size: .; d_call: .; cdr3_aa: CASSLPGGETQYF; cdr3_nt: TGTGCCAGCAGCTTACCGGGTGGGGAGACCCAGTACTTC
j_call: TRBJ2-5; v_call: TRBV14; clone_size: .; d_call: .; cdr3_aa: CASSQGIQETQYF; cdr3_nt: TGTGCCAGCAGCCAAGGGATCCAAGAGACCCAGTACTTC